This T cell receptor beta chain was recovered during a study of cytomegalovirus exposure and HLA in healthy donors. With respect to this clone: What it binds is not known. Germline is not matched at one junction end, which may reflect a read error.

Primers: 60 Vbeta forward and 13 Jbeta reverse. TCRdb's copy holds only in-frame clones and misses some; the assay was immunoSEQ multiplex PCR. The table has tens of thousands of clones, about 81% seen once; the top ten hold almost 7%. Study-wide results and caveats: Sequencing likely caused a cluster of highly shared sequence variants.

CDR3 length: 16 residues. From germline, CDR1 is SGHDN and CDR2 FVKESK. The sample consisted of PBMCs. The TCR comes from a man under 40 in good health and CMV-seropositive. The chain joins TRBV14 to TRBJ2-1; TRBD2 matches 10 bases. CDR3 residues: CASSQDRSGGDGEQFF. For the CDR3, the DNA is TGTGCCAGCAGTCAAGATAGAAGCGGGGGGGATGGTGAGCAGTTCTTC.